This record covers a single T cell receptor beta chain. The target antigen is unknown. This sample is drawn from a study of shared clonotypes between healthy human individuals. Study overall: Three CD4 naive, three CD4 memory, two CD8 naive and one CD8 memory plate were used per donor. Points from the study as a whole: Around 5% was the fraction of naive CD4 clonotypes found shared across a few donors.

V lost 0 bases, J lost 2 bases, and 13 bases lay in between. This CDR3 comprises 16 residues. Germline CDR1 is SGHRS and CDR2 is YFSETQ. Sequencing used immunoSEQ multiplex PCR; TCRdb keeps in-frame clones, though not all of them. Of about 590,000 clones listed, 95% are singletons. It was CD45RO-negative cells, positively selected for CCR7, that made up naive CD8 cells, with terminally differentiated effector memory CD45RA+ cells excluded. Sample: naive CD8+ T cells sorted from blood. The V call is TRBV5-1, the J call TRBJ2-3; D gene ambiguous. The origin of this receptor is a woman younger than 45 in good health. CDR3 sequence: CASSLGPHGYTDTQYF. CDR3 sequence (DNA): TGCGCCAGCAGCTTGGGGCCCCACGGATACACAGATACGCAGTATTTT.